A single sample is the source of the 8 T cell receptor beta chains below, sequenced in a study of blood T cell repertoires in COVID-19. Profiled with immunoSEQ multiplex PCR; TCRdb holds only in-frame clones, not every one. This table has fewer than 300,000 clones, roughly 89% appearing once. Sequencing was performed on PBMCs or T cells enriched from blood (not recorded which). Receptors were obtained from a man aged 40-55 years who had recovered from COVID-19.

Comment on this clone: Compared with germline, one end of the junction differs, possibly owing to a read error. CDR3 residues: CASRRQDSSYVINRGSF. The CDR3 bases are TGTGCCAGCAGGCGACAGGACAGCTCTTATGTAATCAATCGGGGCTCCTTC. The rearrangement joins TRBV2 to TRBJ1-2; D perhaps matches TRBD1 (6 bases). This CDR3 is 17 amino acids long. The V gene's germline CDR1 is SNHLY and CDR2 FYNNEI.

There are a few counts of this clone. The chain carries TRBV19 and TRBJ2-7; 10 nucleotides line up with TRBD2. Unmatched junction bases numbered 12, after V lost 5 bases and J lost 2 bases. Germline V gene sequence: CDR1 LNHDA, CDR2 SQIVND (reference sequence). The CDR3 totals 17 residues. CDR3 nucleotides: TGTGCCAGTAGTCCTCGGTTTGGTAGCGGGGGGACCTACGAGCAGTACTTC. This encodes CASSPRFGSGGTYEQYF. The full variable domain, with the rest looked up from reference TRBV19 and TRBJ2-7, is DGGITQSPKYLFRKEGQNVTLSCEQNLNHDAMYWYRQDPGQGLRLIYYSQIVNDFQKGDIAEGYSVSREKKESFPLTVTSAQKNPTAFYLCASSPRFGSGGTYEQYFGPGTRLTVT.

The chain links TRBV7-6 to TRBJ1-6, with D possibly matching TRBD1 (5 bases). V lost 3 bases to trimming and J lost 7 bases, with 10 bases between them. The CDR3 loop spans 14 amino acids. Per the germline V gene, CDR1 is SGHVS and CDR2 is FNYEAQ. CDR3 sequence reads: CASSFFDRNSPLHF. In nucleotides, the CDR3 is TGTGCCAGCAGCTTTTTCGACAGAAATTCACCCCTCCACTTT.

V gene TRBV2 combines with J gene TRBJ1-3; D is possibly TRBD1 (5 bases). V lost 7 bases and J lost 4, with 20 bases in between. The CDR3 has 16 residues. The V gene's germline CDR1 is SNHLY and CDR2 FYNNEI. CDR3 sequence reads: CASTITGVGPGNTIYF. For the CDR3, the DNA is TGTGCCAGCACTATTACGGGGGTTGGGCCGGGAAACACCATATATTTT.

The CDR3 nucleotides are TGTGCCAGCAGCTTGGGGCAGGGAACCTCTGAAGCTTTCTTT. It yields the protein CASSLGQGTSEAFF. The rearrangement links TRBV5-8 to TRBJ1-1; a possible D gene is TRBD1 (5 bases). V dropped 0 bases and J dropped 6 bases, with 12 bases sitting between them. Germline V gene data show CDR1 as SGHTS and CDR2 as YDEGEE. The CDR3 sequence is 14 residues long.

CDR3 bases: TGTGCCAGCAGGCCAAGGGGGCGTGTTAGCACTGAAGCTTTCTTT. It encodes CASRPRGRVSTEAFF. The rearrangement links TRBV6-5 to TRBJ1-1; TRBD1 matches at 7 bases. Trimming took 6 bases from V and 4 from J; bases not matched to a gene: 11. This CDR3 is 15 amino acids long. Looked up from germline, CDR1 is MNHEY and CDR2 is SVGAGI.

The chain joins TRBV5-5 to TRBJ2-1, with D unresolved. Germline V gene sequence: CDR1 SGHKS, CDR2 YYEKEE (reference sequence). This CDR3 spans 12 amino acids. V lost 4 bases and J 8 bases, leaving 10 bases between the germline ends. The CDR3 bases are TGTGCCAGCAGCCCCCCTTCGTATGAGCAGTTCTTC. Encoded protein: CASSPPSYEQFF. Using reference TRBV5-5 and TRBJ2-1 for the parts outside the CDR3, the full variable domain is DAGVTQSPTHLIKTRGQQVTLRCSPISGHKSVSWYQQVLGQGPQFIFQYYEKEERGRGNFPDRFSARQFPNYSSELNVNALLLGDSALYLCASSPPSYEQFFGPGTRLTVL.

This clone has just one count. The chain joins TRBV12-5 to TRBJ1-4, with D hard to call. V lost 0 bases to trimming and J lost 0 bases, with 8 bases between them. This CDR3 contains 16 residues. The germline CDR1 and CDR2 sequences are LGHNT and FRNRAP. DNA for the CDR3: TGTGCTAGTGGTTTGGTAAATAGAACAACTAATGAAAAACTGTTTTTT. Its translation: CASGLVNRTTNEKLFF.